What follows are 31 T cell receptor beta chains derived from one specimen sequenced in a study of cytomegalovirus exposure and HLA in healthy donors. The PCR contained 60 Vbeta and 13 Jbeta primers. Libraries were prepared by immunoSEQ multiplex PCR; TCRdb keeps only in-frame clonotypes and omits some of them. There are roughly 36,000 clones in the sample, with about 3% held by the top ten. The source material was PBMCs. These receptors came from a woman aged 25 to 39 in good health and CMV-seropositive.

The rearrangement uses TRBV2 and TRBJ1-1; 7 nucleotides agree with TRBD1. V dropped 8 bases and J dropped 1; count of bases not matched to a gene: 4. The CDR3 runs to 13 residues. From germline, CDR1 is SNHLY and CDR2 FYNNEI. CDR3 region: CASPGGKNTEAFF. CDR3 bases: TGTGCCAGCCCAGGGGGTAAGAACACTGAAGCTTTCTTT.

This sequence joins TRBV10-3 and TRBJ2-3, with a weak D call TRBD2 (6 bases). Trimming cost V 3 bases and J 2 bases, with 12 bases left between them. This CDR3 comprises 15 residues. Germline V gene sequence: CDR1 ENHRY, CDR2 SYGVKD. The CDR3 region has the DNA TGTGCCATCAGTGATAGTCGGGGGAACACAGATACGCAGTATTTT. Translation gives CAISDSRGNTDTQYF.

The V gene is TRBV14, the J gene TRBJ2-2, with 9 bases that match TRBD2. Germline trimming cut 4 bases from V and 2 bases from J; bases unmatched to any gene: 14. Germline values: CDR1 SGHDN, CDR2 FVKESK. This CDR3 spans 19 amino acids. The CDR3 sequence is CASSRTGAASGVNTGELFF. The CDR3 DNA follows: TGTGCCAGCAGCCGAACAGGGGCGGCTAGCGGGGTCAACACCGGGGAGCTGTTTTTT.

This chain links TRBV5-1 with TRBJ2-7; 9 positions agree with TRBD1. This CDR3 region has 14 residues. The germline gives CDR1 SGHRS, CDR2 YFSETQ. V lost 4 bases, J lost 7 bases, and 9 bases stayed unmatched. The CDR3 spells CASSDTGGAGEQYF. CDR3 DNA sequence: TGCGCCAGCAGCGATACAGGGGGCGCGGGGGAGCAGTACTTC.

The rearrangement joins TRBV11-2 to TRBJ2-5; TRBD2 matches 10 bases. J gave up 4 bases and V 5 bases, and 7 bases lay outside the gene matches. The length of the CDR3 is 15 residues. CDR1 and CDR2 from the germline V gene are SGHAT and FQNNGV. The CDR3 coding sequence is TGTGCCAGCAGCGGGAGCGGGGGGGTACTAGAGACCCAGTACTTC. It codes for CASSGSGGVLETQYF.

The chain joins TRBV4-2 to TRBJ2-3; the D gene is possibly TRBD1 (5 bases). V lost 4 bases to trimming and J lost 2 bases, with 13 bases between them. The germline V gene has CDR1 LGHNA and CDR2 YNFKEQ. The CDR3 has 15 residues. The DNA for the CDR3 is TGTGCCAGCAGCCTGGGCAGGGAACCCACAGATACGCAGTATTTT. This encodes CASSLGREPTDTQYF.

This CDR3 is CASSLNRGQDNEQFF. CDR3 nucleotide sequence: TGTGCCAGCAGCTTAAACAGGGGGCAGGACAATGAGCAGTTCTTC. J is TRBJ2-1 and V is TRBV7-9, with 9 positions matching TRBD1. V gave up 2 bases and J gave up 5 bases; unmatched junction bases: 4. Germline CDR1 SEHNR, CDR2 FQNEAQ (reference sequence). The CDR3 is 15 amino acids.

V gene TRBV7-9 combines with J gene TRBJ1-2; 7 nucleotides agree with TRBD1. The CDR3 covers 14 residues. Germline trimming cut 3 bases from V and 7 bases from J; bases unmatched to any gene: 8. Germline V gives CDR1 SEHNR, CDR2 FQNEAQ (reference sequence). The CDR3 nucleotides are TGTGCCAGCAGCTTGACGAACAGGGGTGTTGGCTACACCTTC. It yields the protein CASSLTNRGVGYTF.

The V call is TRBV5-1, the J call TRBJ2-3; D gene uncertain. The CDR3 length is 15 residues. Germline V gene sequence: CDR1 SGHRS, CDR2 YFSETQ. Trimming left V 3 bases short and J 5 bases short, with 16 bases between. In DNA form, the CDR3 reads TGCGCCAGCAGCTACCCGACTGCAAATCAAGATACGCAGTATTTT. Its translation is CASSYPTANQDTQYF.

The V and J genes are TRBV5-1 and TRBJ2-7, with no clear D. V was cut by 0 bases and J by 0 bases, with 7 bases left in between. Germline CDR1 and CDR2: SGHRS and YFSETQ. The CDR3 runs 14 residues. CDR3 region: CASSLVPSSYEQYF. The DNA of the CDR3 is TGCGCCAGCAGCTTGGTTCCTAGCTCCTACGAGCAGTACTTC.

The chain uses TRBV18 and TRBJ1-4, with a weak D call TRBD1 (6 bases). This CDR3 has 15 amino acids. V was shortened by 6 bases and J by 2 bases, with 13 bases between the two germline ends. The germline CDR1 and CDR2 sequences are KGHSH and LQKENI. CDR3 amino acids: CASSGQQGTNEKLFF. Written as DNA, the CDR3 is TGTGCCAGCTCGGGACAACAGGGTACTAATGAAAAACTGTTTTTT.

This chain joins TRBV27 and TRBJ2-3, with 10 bases fitting TRBD2. This CDR3 contains 16 residues. Germline loops: CDR1 MNHEY, CDR2 SMNVEV (reference sequence). V lost 2 bases to trimming and J lost 0 bases; unmatched junction nucleotides: 2. CDR3 sequence reads: CASSLNSGGSTDTQYF. DNA for the CDR3: TGTGCCAGCAGTTTAAATAGCGGGGGGAGCACAGATACGCAGTATTTT.

The V call is TRBV28, the J call TRBJ2-2; TRBD1 might be the D (6 bases). This CDR3 is 17 amino acids long. The V and J ends lost 3 bases and 3 bases respectively, with 17 bases between them. CDR1 and CDR2 (germline): MDHEN, SYDVKM. CDR3 loop: CASSFKVPDSYTGELFF. Written as DNA, the CDR3 is TGTGCCAGCAGTTTTAAGGTCCCGGACAGTTACACCGGGGAGCTGTTTTTT.

This sequence joins TRBV5-1 and TRBJ2-7, with D tentatively TRBD1 (6 bases). Germline CDR1 and CDR2: SGHRS and YFSETQ. This CDR3 comprises 13 residues. V was trimmed by 5 bases and J by 6 bases, leaving 15 bases between them. The CDR3 region is CASRSDPQGEQYF. The CDR3, as DNA: TGCGCCAGCAGATCAGACCCACAGGGCGAGCAGTACTTC.

The chain carries TRBV5-1 and TRBJ1-5, with D unresolved. The CDR3 extends over 13 amino acids. V lost 4 bases and J 5 bases, leaving 10 bases between the germline ends. The germline gives CDR1 SGHRS, CDR2 YFSETQ. CDR3 DNA sequence: TGCGCCAGCAGCGAGAGAGAGGATCAGCCCCAGCATTTT. Translating it yields CASSEREDQPQHF.

V and J are TRBV6-5 and TRBJ2-5; 10 positions match TRBD2. The trim removed 2 bases at V and 5 bases at J, leaving 5 bases unmatched. Germline lookup yields CDR1 MNHEY and CDR2 SVGAGI. This CDR3 contains 15 residues. DNA of the CDR3: TGTGCCAGCAGTTACCCTAGCGGGGGTGGTGAGACCCAGTACTTC. It encodes CASSYPSGGGETQYF.

The rearrangement links TRBV11-3 to TRBJ2-2, with D possibly TRBD2 on 6 matching bases. V gave up 4 bases and J gave up 7 bases, with 10 bases separating them. CDR1 and CDR2 from the germline V gene are SGHNT and YENEEA. This CDR3 comprises 13 residues. The CDR3 DNA reads TGTGCCAGCAGCTCCCTCGGGAGCGGGGAGCTGTTTTTT. This codes for CASSSLGSGELFF. Using reference TRBV11-3 and TRBJ2-2 for the parts outside the CDR3, the full variable domain is EAGVVQSPRYKIIEKKQPVAFWCNPISGHNTLYWYLQNLGQGPELLIRYENEEAVDDSQLPKDRFSAERLKGVDSTLKIQPAELGDSAVYLCASSSLGSGELFFGEGSRLTVL.

The chain uses TRBV30 and TRBJ2-1, with 8 bases fitting TRBD2. CDR1 and CDR2 (germline): GTSNPN, SVGIG (reference sequence). This CDR3 has 13 residues. Trimming at V came to 4 bases and at J to 2 bases, leaving 1 base not matched to a gene. The CDR3 loop is CAWTSGPYNEQFF. DNA for the CDR3: TGTGCCTGGACTAGCGGGCCCTACAATGAGCAGTTCTTC.

As concerns this clone: One end of the junction does not line up with germline, which may come from a read error. The CDR3, as DNA: TGTGCTAGCAGCGCGGGACCAACTAATGAAAAACTGTTTTTT. It codes for CASSAGPTNEKLFF. The chain recombines TRBV7-7 with TRBJ1-4; possible D gene TRBD1, 5 bases. The CDR3 is made up of 14 amino acids. Germline V gives CDR1 SSHAT, CDR2 FNYEAQ (reference sequence).

This sequence joins TRBV4-2 and TRBJ2-1; the D gene is possibly TRBD2 (6 bases). Trimming shortened V by 6 bases and J by 5 bases, and 20 bases separated the two germline ends. Germline-derived CDR1 and CDR2 are LGHNA and YNFKEQ. There are 16 residues in the CDR3. For the CDR3, the DNA is TGTGCCAGCAGTAAAGGGACTCCCATCCCGAACAATGAGCAGTTCTTC. Translating gives CASSKGTPIPNNEQFF.

V and J are TRBV29-1 and TRBJ1-1; perhaps TRBD1 as D (6 bases). Per germline, CDR1 SQVTM and CDR2 ANQGSEA. The V end lost 7 bases, the J end lost 8 bases, and 17 bases lay between the germline ends. The CDR3 length is 12 residues. CDR3 region: CSATLDREEAFF. The DNA of the CDR3 is TGCAGCGCCACCCTGGACAGAGAAGAAGCTTTCTTT.

The rearrangement links TRBV6-6 to TRBJ2-3, with 14 bases aligning to TRBD2. The CDR3 runs to 16 residues. V lost 5 bases to trimming and J lost 7 bases; unmatched junction nucleotides: 8. The germline CDR1 and CDR2 sequences are MNHNY and SVGAGI (reference sequence). In DNA form, the CDR3 reads TGTGCCAGCAGTAATACGGGGACTAGCGGGGGATATACGCAGTATTTT. Its translation is CASSNTGTSGGYTQYF.

The chain joins TRBV27 to TRBJ1-6; 8 bases line up with TRBD1. J lost 3 bases, V lost 5 bases, and 3 bases had no gene match. This CDR3 region has 15 residues. Germline CDR1 reads MNHEY; CDR2 reads SMNVEV (reference sequence). CDR3 DNA sequence: TGTGCCAGCAGTCCCGGGACAGGCTATAATTCACCCCTCCACTTT. Protein sequence: CASSPGTGYNSPLHF.

The chain links TRBV5-6 to TRBJ2-7, with D possibly being TRBD1 (6 bases). The CDR3 sequence is 13 residues long. V was cut by 1 base and J by 5 bases, with 10 bases left in between. In germline, CDR1 is SGHDT, CDR2 YYEEEE. The DNA of the CDR3 is TGTGCCAGCAGCTTGATAGGGGGTGACGAGCAGTACTTC. It encodes CASSLIGGDEQYF.

The chain recombines TRBV15 with TRBJ1-4, with TRBD1 matching 8 bases. V was clipped by 3 bases and J by 12 bases; unmatched bases: 15. CDR1 is LNHNV, CDR2 YYDKDF, per germline (reference sequence). This CDR3 has 16 residues. CDR3 nucleotides: TGTGCCACCAGCAGGCTCCAGCGCAGGGGGCGCCGGGAACTGTTTTTT. Translating it yields CATSRLQRRGRRELFF. The whole variable domain, remainder taken from reference TRBV15 and TRBJ1-4, is DAMVIQNPRYQVTQFGKPVTLSCSQTLNHNVMYWYQQKSSQAPKLLFHYYDKDFNNEADTPDNFQSRRPNTSFCFLDIRSPGLGDTAMYLCATSRLQRRGRRELFFGSGTQLSVL.

The chain carries TRBV23-1 and TRBJ2-1; D might be TRBD1 (5 bases). TRBV23-1 is identified as an open reading frame with a role that is uncertain. Trimming cost V 7 bases and J 8 bases, with 9 bases left between them. This CDR3 has 11 residues. CDR3 amino acids: CASKGCDEQFF. The CDR3 DNA follows: TGCGCCAGCAAGGGGTGCGATGAGCAGTTCTTC.

Written as DNA, the CDR3 is TGTGCCAGCAGTGAAAGCCGGGACAGGGCCTATGGCTACACCTTC. This sequence encodes CASSESRDRAYGYTF. The rearrangement links TRBV6-1 to TRBJ1-2, with 9 bases lining up with TRBD1. The V segment lost 2 bases and the J segment 4 bases; nucleotides outside the gene matches: 5. Germline loops: CDR1 MNHNS, CDR2 SASEGT. This CDR3 is 15 amino acids long.

The J gene is TRBJ2-7, the V gene TRBV28; 10 bases align to TRBD1. The germline gives CDR1 MDHEN, CDR2 SYDVKM. There are 15 residues in the CDR3. Trimming took 3 bases from V and 2 from J; bases not matched to a gene: 4. The CDR3 DNA is TGTGCCAGCAGTTTTGGACAGGGGGTAACCTACGAGCAGTACTTC. Its translation: CASSFGQGVTYEQYF.

The chain combines TRBV25-1 with TRBJ2-1; TRBD1 matches at 7 bases. The CDR3 spans 14 residues. Germline trimming cut 6 bases from V and 4 bases from J; bases unmatched to any gene: 6. Germline loops: CDR1 MGHDK, CDR2 SYGVNS. Here the CDR3 reads CASRRDSYYNEQFF. The CDR3 DNA reads as TGTGCCAGCAGACGGGACAGTTATTACAATGAGCAGTTCTTC. Full variable domain (missing parts from reference TRBV25-1 and TRBJ2-1): EADIYQTPRYLVIGTGKKITLECSQTMGHDKMYWYQQDPGMELHLIHYSYGVNSTEKGDLSSESTVSRIRTEHFPLTLESARPSHTSQYLCASRRDSYYNEQFFGPGTRLTVL.

The chain recombines TRBV25-1 with TRBJ1-1; D may be TRBD1 (6 bases). V was pared by 1 base and J by 0 bases, with 12 bases between. Germline V gives CDR1 MGHDK, CDR2 SYGVNS. This CDR3 has 16 amino acids. CDR3 bases: TGTGCCAGCAGTGAATTTAGCACAGGGTTGAACACTGAAGCTTTCTTT. It translates to CASSEFSTGLNTEAFF. The entire variable domain, with the rest obtained from reference TRBV25-1 and TRBJ1-1, is as follows: EADIYQTPRYLVIGTGKKITLECSQTMGHDKMYWYQQDPGMELHLIHYSYGVNSTEKGDLSSESTVSRIRTEHFPLTLESARPSHTSQYLCASSEFSTGLNTEAFFGQGTRLTVV.

Comments on this clone: Other DNA sequences from this sample encode an identical CDR3 as well. CDR3: CASSLTEETQYF. The CDR3 nucleotides read TGCGCCAGCAGCTTGACTGAGGAGACCCAGTACTTC. V usage is TRBV5-1 and J usage is TRBJ2-5; D remains unclear. CDR3 length: 12 amino acids. Germline V gives CDR1 SGHRS, CDR2 YFSETQ. With 1 base removed from V and 5 bases from J, the gap between germline ends came to 6 bases.